One sample yielded the 25 T cell receptor beta chains listed below, sequenced in a study of T cells after posttransplantation cyclophosphamide. Data came from immunoSEQ multiplex PCR; TCRdb stores just in-frame clones and leaves some out. The data show roughly 20,000 clones, under 80% seen once. Busulfan-fludarabine conditioning, marrow transplant, and cyclophosphamide on days +3 and +4 were administered. The sample here was PBMCs, taken after an allogeneic stem cell transplant with post-transplant cyclophosphamide. The receptors derive from a male patient aged 25-45 years who received an allogeneic stem cell transplant from a related donor, was CMV-positive, and had acute GVHD only. Some T cells may be the graft donor's.

The chain couples TRBV19 to TRBJ2-3; maybe TRBD2 (6 bases). CDR1 and CDR2 from the germline V gene are LNHDA and SQIVND (reference sequence). Deletions cut 2 bases from V and 2 bases from J, with 11 bases between. The CDR3 consists of 15 residues. The CDR3 is CASSISAGYTDTQYF. The CDR3 nucleotides are TGTGCCAGTAGTATATCGGCGGGGTACACAGATACGCAGTATTTT.

The chain is built from TRBV10-2 and TRBJ2-1, with 10 bases lining up with TRBD2. Unmatched junction bases numbered 2, after V lost 5 bases and J lost 1 base. Germline-derived CDR1 and CDR2 are WSHSY and SAAADI. The CDR3 extends over 15 amino acids. The CDR3, as DNA: TGCGCCAGCAGTCCTAGCGGGGGTTCCTACAATGAGCAGTTCTTC. As protein: CASSPSGGSYNEQFF.

The chain combines TRBV19 with TRBJ1-2, with a weak D call TRBD1 (6 bases). CDR1 and CDR2 (germline): LNHDA, SQIVND (reference sequence). V lost 7 bases and J lost 4, with 16 bases in between. This CDR3 comprises 14 residues. The CDR3 nucleotides are TGTGCCAGTAAGATTGACAGGCCTGGCTATGGCTACACCTTC. It codes for CASKIDRPGYGYTF.

The genes are TRBV11-2 and TRBJ2-7; D is possibly TRBD2 (6 bases). Germline V gene sequence: CDR1 SGHAT, CDR2 FQNNGV. The CDR3 is 15 amino acids. V shed 5 bases and J shed 2 bases, with 16 bases lying between them. The CDR3: CASSGEVADPYEQYF. The CDR3 coding sequence is TGTGCCAGCAGCGGGGAGGTGGCGGATCCCTACGAGCAGTACTTC.

The rearrangement uses TRBV5-1 and TRBJ2-5; D perhaps matches TRBD1 (5 bases). This CDR3 is built from 13 residues. Germline loops: CDR1 SGHRS, CDR2 YFSETQ. The germline V and J ends were trimmed by 0 bases and 5 bases, with 8 bases remaining between them. CDR3: CASSLGGMETQYF. In nucleotides, the CDR3 is TGCGCCAGCAGCTTGGGGGGCATGGAGACCCAGTACTTC. Complete variable domain (other parts from reference TRBV5-1 and TRBJ2-5): KAGVTQTPRYLIKTRGQQVTLSCSPISGHRSVSWYQQTPGQGLQFLFEYFSETQRNKGNFPGRFSGRQFSNSRSEMNVSTLELGDSALYLCASSLGGMETQYFGPGTRLLVL.

This chain links TRBV4-1 with TRBJ2-1; the match to TRBD2 covers 9 bases. The CDR3 consists of 14 residues. Germline V gene lookup returns CDR1 MGHRA and CDR2 YSYEKL. The V gene end was trimmed by 5 bases and the J gene end by 8 bases; junction bases not matched to a gene: 7. CDR3 in DNA: TGCGCCAGCAGCGGCGGGGGGGCTAACTATGAGCAGTTCTTC. Residues: CASSGGGANYEQFF.

V gene TRBV7-2 combines with J gene TRBJ1-1, with a weak D call TRBD1 (5 bases). V lost 0 bases and J 4 bases, leaving 15 bases between the germline ends. The germline gives CDR1 SGHTA, CDR2 FQGNSA. The CDR3 length is 16 residues. The CDR3 region has the DNA TGTGCCAGCAGCTTAGCAGGGCTCCGTGGGGCCACTGAAGCTTTCTTT. Its translation is CASSLAGLRGATEAFF. Together with reference TRBV7-2 and TRBJ1-1, the CDR3 gives the full variable domain: GAGVSQSPSNKVTEKGKDVELRCDPISGHTALYWYRQSLGQGLEFLIYFQGNSAPDKSGLPSDRFSAERTGGSVSTLTIQRTQQEDSAVYLCASSLAGLRGATEAFFGQGTRLTVV.

A few counts support this clone. The chain employs TRBV29-1 and TRBJ2-5; a possible D gene is TRBD2 (5 bases). Between the trimmed V and J ends, which lost 8 bases and 0 bases, there was a span of 10 bases. This CDR3 is built from 12 residues. CDR1 is SQVTM, CDR2 ANQGSEA, per germline. CDR3 sequence reads: CSIRTDQETQYF. The CDR3 DNA follows: TGCAGCATACGGACTGACCAAGAGACCCAGTACTTC.

The chain links TRBV19 to TRBJ2-5, with 9 positions matching TRBD1. Germline V lookup: CDR1 LNHDA, CDR2 SQIVND (reference sequence). The length of the CDR3 is 14 residues. The junction had 4 bases not matched to a gene; V was cut back by 6 bases and J by 2 bases. The CDR3 loop reads CASRRQGDQETQYF. CDR3 nucleotides: TGTGCCAGTAGAAGACAGGGGGATCAAGAGACCCAGTACTTC.

The V and J genes are TRBV4-2 and TRBJ2-7; D might be TRBD2 (5 bases). Trimming removed 0 bases from V and 0 bases from J, with 18 bases in between. CDR3 size: 18 residues. Germline V CDR1 and CDR2: LGHNA, YNFKEQ. The CDR3: CASSQERGGAHTSYEQYF. For the CDR3, the DNA is TGTGCCAGCAGCCAAGAGCGTGGAGGTGCTCATACCTCCTACGAGCAGTACTTC.

The chain couples TRBV18 to TRBJ1-2; D is perhaps TRBD1 (6 bases). Between the trimmed V and J ends, which lost 0 bases and 8 bases, there was a span of 13 bases. Germline CDR1 reads KGHSH; CDR2 reads LQKENI. The CDR3 spans 14 residues. The CDR3 coding sequence is TGTGCCAGCTCACCACCGAACAGGGTAGGGGGCTACACCTTC. Its protein is CASSPPNRVGGYTF.

This rearrangement joins TRBV15 to TRBJ2-1, with D possibly being TRBD1 (5 bases). The germline gives CDR1 LNHNV, CDR2 YYDKDF (reference sequence). Trimming pared 4 bases from V and 6 bases from J, leaving 10 bases between. CDR3 length: 13 amino acids. CDR3 DNA: TGTGCCACCAGCAAGAAGGGGTCCAATGAGCAGTTCTTC. As protein: CATSKKGSNEQFF.

J is TRBJ2-1 and V is TRBV29-1; 7 bases agree with TRBD1. The germline CDR1 and CDR2 sequences are SQVTM and ANQGSEA. The CDR3 totals 13 residues. The V gene end was trimmed by 5 bases and the J gene end by 5 bases; junction bases not matched to a gene: 6. CDR3 sequence reads: CSVTTTGNNEQFF. The CDR3 DNA sequence: TGCAGCGTTACGACGACAGGGAACAATGAGCAGTTCTTC.

This chain connects TRBV15 to TRBJ1-2; D uncertain. V lost 5 bases to trimming and J lost 1 base, with 5 bases between them. The CDR3 is made up of 12 amino acids. CDR1 and CDR2 (germline): LNHNV, YYDKDF (reference sequence). CDR3 DNA: TGTGCCACCAGCCTTGTTAACTATGGCTACACCTTC. Protein product: CATSLVNYGYTF.

This clone was detected ten times or more. V and J are TRBV29-1 and TRBJ1-3, with 10 bases fitting TRBD1. Germline V CDR1 and CDR2: SQVTM, ANQGSEA. This CDR3 spans 13 amino acids. V lost 7 bases to trimming and J lost 3 bases; unmatched junction nucleotides: 3. The CDR3 loop reads CSGGQGFGNTIYF. CDR3 coding DNA: TGCAGCGGGGGACAGGGGTTTGGAAACACCATATATTTT.

V is TRBV5-1 and J is TRBJ2-6; no definite D call. CDR1 and CDR2 (germline): SGHRS, YFSETQ. Trimming pared 1 base from V and 1 base from J, leaving 6 bases between. The CDR3 has 15 amino acids. CDR3 in amino acids: CASSLSRSGANVLTF. The CDR3 region has the DNA TGCGCCAGCAGCTTGAGTAGATCTGGGGCCAACGTCCTGACTTTC.

This clone appeared a few times. CDR3 loop: CASSASSDWGTEAFF. DNA of the CDR3: TGTGCCAGCAGCGCCTCGTCGGACTGGGGCACTGAAGCTTTCTTT. V is TRBV9 and J is TRBJ1-1, with unresolved D. Trimming left V 3 bases short and J 4 bases short, with 16 bases between. Germline CDR1 reads SGDLS; CDR2 reads YYNGEE. The CDR3 extends over 15 amino acids.

The chain recombines TRBV19 with TRBJ1-4; the D is unclear. CDR3 size: 17 residues. Trimming took off 2 bases at V and 2 bases at J, with 15 bases between the two ends. Germline lookup yields CDR1 LNHDA and CDR2 SQIVND (reference sequence). The CDR3 coding sequence is TGTGCCAGTAGTATAAAGTTGGTGGTACTGACTAATGAAAAACTGTTTTTT. It encodes CASSIKLVVLTNEKLFF.

This chain joins TRBV6-5 and TRBJ1-1; D remains ambiguous. Germline-derived CDR1 and CDR2 are MNHEY and SVGAGI. The ends were cut back, 5 bases at V and 0 bases at J, with 10 bases in the middle. The CDR3 runs to 14 residues. The CDR3 sequence is CASSPTGMNTEAFF. The CDR3 DNA is TGTGCCAGCAGTCCCACGGGGATGAACACTGAAGCTTTCTTT.

Comment on this clone: A read error may account for a junction end that differs from germline. The J gene is TRBJ2-7, the V gene TRBV6-5; no clear D gene. Per germline, CDR1 MNHEY and CDR2 SVGAGI. CDR3 length: 10 amino acids. The chain's CDR3 is CASRYYEQYF. The CDR3 DNA reads TGTGCCAGCAGATACTACGAGCAGTACTTC.

The chain recombines TRBV10-3 with TRBJ2-3, with 14 bases matching TRBD2. CDR3 length equals 17 residues. V was pared by 6 bases and J by 2 bases, with 7 bases of the junction left unmatched. CDR1 and CDR2 (germline): ENHRY, SYGVKD. CDR3 in DNA: TGTGCCATCAGAGCCAGGACTAGCGGGGGGTCCACAGATACGCAGTATTTT. Amino acid sequence: CAIRARTSGGSTDTQYF.

This sequence joins TRBV7-8 and TRBJ1-3; no clear D. V lost 1 base, J lost 2 bases, and 12 bases lay in between. Germline values: CDR1 SGHVS, CDR2 FQNEAQ. CDR3 length: 16 residues. CDR3 in amino acids: CASSLVVQAPGNTIYF. CDR3 bases: TGTGCCAGCAGCTTAGTCGTCCAGGCCCCTGGAAACACCATATATTTT.

The gene calls are TRBV29-1 and TRBJ1-3; no firm D call. Trimming took off 4 bases at V and 0 bases at J, with 4 bases between the two ends. The CDR3 is 12 amino acids. CDR1 SQVTM and CDR2 ANQGSEA come from the germline V gene. CDR3 nucleotide sequence: TGCAGCGTTGGCTACTCTGGAAACACCATATATTTT. It encodes CSVGYSGNTIYF.

This chain joins TRBV6-1 and TRBJ1-3; tentatively, D is TRBD1 (6 bases). V was shortened by 6 bases and J by 3 bases, with 15 bases between the two germline ends. The CDR3 is 15 residues long. Germline CDR1 reads MNHNS; CDR2 reads SASEGT. As DNA, the CDR3 is TGTGCCAGCAGCTCATACAGGGCAGGTGGAAACACCATATATTTT. It specifies CASSSYRAGGNTIYF.

The sample holds a few counts of this clone. This chain joins TRBV19 and TRBJ2-7; TRBD2 is a possible D gene (5 bases). The V end lost 2 bases, the J end lost 1 base, and 9 bases lay between the germline ends. The CDR3 runs 14 residues. The germline gives CDR1 LNHDA, CDR2 SQIVND (reference sequence). CDR3 DNA: TGTGCCAGTAGTATAAATGGGGAGTCCTACGAGCAGTACTTC. It specifies CASSINGESYEQYF.